The present entry profiles one T cell receptor (beta chain) with its context. This specimen belongs to a study of cytotoxic CD8 clonotypes in ibrutinib-treated CLL. In germline, CDR1 is SNHLY, CDR2 FYNNEI. Trimming at V came to 0 bases and at J to 6 bases, leaving 1 base not matched to a gene. The CDR3 loop spans 14 amino acids. Sequencing sought depths of 1 in 200,000 to 1 in 1 million T cells. Profiling relied on immunoSEQ multiplex PCR, and the TCRdb table lists in-frame clones only, not all of them. The table has roughly 150,000 clones, about four fifths seen once. This TCR came from a human donor with chronic lymphocytic leukemia. J is TRBJ1-5 and V is TRBV2, with TRBD1 identical over 8 bases. The sample here was PBMCs, taken after 24 months of ibrutinib treatment. CDR3 sequence (DNA): TGTGCCAGCAGTGAAGCACAGGGGGGTCAGCCCCAGCATTTT. This gives the protein CASSEAQGGQPQHF. The whole variable domain, filled in from reference TRBV2 and TRBJ1-5, reads EPEVTQTPSHQVTQMGQEVILRCVPISNHLYFYWYRQILGQKVEFLVSFYNNEISEKSEIFDDQFSVERPDGSNFTLKIRSTKLEDSAMYFCASSEAQGGQPQHFGDGTRLSIL.